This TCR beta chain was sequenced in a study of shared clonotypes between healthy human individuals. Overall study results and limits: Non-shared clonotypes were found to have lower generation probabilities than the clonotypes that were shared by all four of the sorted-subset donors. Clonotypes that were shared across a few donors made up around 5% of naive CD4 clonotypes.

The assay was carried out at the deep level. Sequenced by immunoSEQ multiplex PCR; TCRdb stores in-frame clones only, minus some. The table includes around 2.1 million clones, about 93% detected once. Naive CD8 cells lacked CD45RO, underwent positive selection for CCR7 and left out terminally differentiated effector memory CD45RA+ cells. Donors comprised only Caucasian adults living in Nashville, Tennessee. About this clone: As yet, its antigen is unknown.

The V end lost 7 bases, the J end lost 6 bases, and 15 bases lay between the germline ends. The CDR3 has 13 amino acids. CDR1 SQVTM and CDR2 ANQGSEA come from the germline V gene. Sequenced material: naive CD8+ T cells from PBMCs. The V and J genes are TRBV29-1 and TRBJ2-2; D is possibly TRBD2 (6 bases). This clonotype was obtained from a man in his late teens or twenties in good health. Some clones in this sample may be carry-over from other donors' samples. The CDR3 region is CSATSGVPGELFF. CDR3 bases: TGCAGCGCCACCTCGGGGGTTCCCGGGGAGCTGTTTTTT.